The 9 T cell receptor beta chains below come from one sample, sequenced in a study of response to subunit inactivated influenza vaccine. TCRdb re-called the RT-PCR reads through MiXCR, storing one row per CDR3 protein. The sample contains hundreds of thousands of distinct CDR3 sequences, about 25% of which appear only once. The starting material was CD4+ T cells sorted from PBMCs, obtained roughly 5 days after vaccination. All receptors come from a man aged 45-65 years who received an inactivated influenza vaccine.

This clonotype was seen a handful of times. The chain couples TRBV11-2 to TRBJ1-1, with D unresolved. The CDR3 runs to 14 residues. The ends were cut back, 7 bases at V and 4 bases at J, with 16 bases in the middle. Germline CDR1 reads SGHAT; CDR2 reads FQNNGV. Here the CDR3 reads CASNLGSWGTEAFF. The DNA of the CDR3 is TGTGCCAGCAACTTGGGGAGTTGGGGCACTGAAGCTTTCTTT.

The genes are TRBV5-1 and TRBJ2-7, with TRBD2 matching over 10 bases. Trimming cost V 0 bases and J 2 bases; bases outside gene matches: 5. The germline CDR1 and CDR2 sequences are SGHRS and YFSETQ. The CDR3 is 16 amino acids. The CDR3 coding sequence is TGCGCCAGCAGCTTGGAGGTAGCGGGAGGCCCCTACGAGCAGTACTTC. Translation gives CASSLEVAGGPYEQYF.

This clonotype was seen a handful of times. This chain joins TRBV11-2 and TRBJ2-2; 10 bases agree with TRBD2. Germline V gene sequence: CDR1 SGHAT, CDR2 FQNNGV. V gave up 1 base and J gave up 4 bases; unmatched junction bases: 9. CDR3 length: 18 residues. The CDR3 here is CASSLVSRLAGVTGELFF. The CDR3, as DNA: TGTGCCAGCAGCTTAGTGTCGCGTCTAGCGGGGGTCACCGGGGAGCTGTTTTTT.

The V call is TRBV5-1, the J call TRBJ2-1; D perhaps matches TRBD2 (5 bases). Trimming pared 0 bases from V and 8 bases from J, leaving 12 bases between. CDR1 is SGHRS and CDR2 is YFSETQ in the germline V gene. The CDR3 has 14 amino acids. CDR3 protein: CASSLDTGKYEQFF. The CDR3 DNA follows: TGCGCCAGCAGCTTGGACACGGGGAAGTATGAGCAGTTCTTC.

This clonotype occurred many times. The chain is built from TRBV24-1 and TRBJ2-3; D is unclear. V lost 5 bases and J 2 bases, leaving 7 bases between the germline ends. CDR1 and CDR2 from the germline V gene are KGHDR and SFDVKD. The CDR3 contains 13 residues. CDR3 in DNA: TGTGCCACCAGTGCAAGTCTCACAGATACGCAGTATTTT. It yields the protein CATSASLTDTQYF.

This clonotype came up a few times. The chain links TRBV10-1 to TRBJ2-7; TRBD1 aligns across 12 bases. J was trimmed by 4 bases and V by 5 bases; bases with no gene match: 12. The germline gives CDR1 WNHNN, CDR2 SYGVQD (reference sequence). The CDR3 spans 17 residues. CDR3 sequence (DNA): TGCGCCAGCAGTCCGGGACAGGGGGCCCCGGGAGAGTACGAGCAGTACTTC. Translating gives CASSPGQGAPGEYEQYF.

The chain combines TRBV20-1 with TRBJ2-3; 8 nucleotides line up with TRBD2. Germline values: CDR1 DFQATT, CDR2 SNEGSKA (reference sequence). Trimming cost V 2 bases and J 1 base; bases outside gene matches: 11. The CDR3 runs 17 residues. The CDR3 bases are TGCAGTGCTAGACTCCTAAAGGCGACTAGCGGCACAGATACGCAGTATTTT. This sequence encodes CSARLLKATSGTDTQYF.

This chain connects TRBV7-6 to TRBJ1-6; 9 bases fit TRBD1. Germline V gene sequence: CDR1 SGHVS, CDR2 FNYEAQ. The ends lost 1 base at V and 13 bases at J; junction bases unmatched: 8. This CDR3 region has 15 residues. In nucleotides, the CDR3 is TGTGCCAGCAGCTTAGGTGGGACAGGGCTCACTCCCCTCCACTTT. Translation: CASSLGGTGLTPLHF.

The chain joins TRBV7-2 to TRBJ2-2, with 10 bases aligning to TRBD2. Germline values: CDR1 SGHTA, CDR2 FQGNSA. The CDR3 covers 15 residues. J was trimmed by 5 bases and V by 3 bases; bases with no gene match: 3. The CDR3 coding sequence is TGTGCCAGCAGCTTGGCTAGCGGGAGAACCGGGGAGCTGTTTTTT. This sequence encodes CASSLASGRTGELFF.